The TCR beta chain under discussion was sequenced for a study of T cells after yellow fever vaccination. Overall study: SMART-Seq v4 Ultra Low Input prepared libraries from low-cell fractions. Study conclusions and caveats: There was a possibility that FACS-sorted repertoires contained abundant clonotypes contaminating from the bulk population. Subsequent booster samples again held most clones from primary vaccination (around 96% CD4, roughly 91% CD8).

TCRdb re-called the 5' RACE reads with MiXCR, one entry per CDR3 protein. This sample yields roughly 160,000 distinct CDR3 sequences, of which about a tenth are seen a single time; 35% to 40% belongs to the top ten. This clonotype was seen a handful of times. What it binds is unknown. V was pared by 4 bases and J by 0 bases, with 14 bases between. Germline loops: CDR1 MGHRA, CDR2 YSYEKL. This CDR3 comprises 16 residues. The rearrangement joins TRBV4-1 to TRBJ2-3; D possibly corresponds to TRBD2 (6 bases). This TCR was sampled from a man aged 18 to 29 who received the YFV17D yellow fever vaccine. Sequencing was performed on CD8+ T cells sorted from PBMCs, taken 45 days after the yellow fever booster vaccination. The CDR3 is CASSPRGERSTDTQYF. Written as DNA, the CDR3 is TGCGCCAGCAGCCCCCGCGGGGAACGCAGCACAGATACGCAGTATTTT.